This TCR beta chain is from a study of human thymus T cells. Whole-study findings and limits: Unrelated individuals reportedly shared highly overlapping thymic TCR repertoires. Thymic and blood repertoires seemed to favor certain V and J genes.

From resections taken during corrective heart surgery, the thymus tissue was obtained. It was healthy Finnish infants having corrective surgery for congenital heart defects who were the donors. About this clone itself: No antigen is known for it.

Profiling relied on immunoSEQ multiplex PCR, and the TCRdb table lists in-frame clones only, not all of them. This sample yields roughly 130,000 clones, of which around 94% are seen a single time; roughly 0.024% belongs to the top ten. Germline CDR1 and CDR2: SGHDT and YYEEEE. V lost 5 bases to trimming and J lost 0 bases, with 6 bases between them. The CDR3 sequence is 12 residues long. Sample: thymus tissue. V and J are TRBV5-6 and TRBJ2-7; no clear D. This TCR was recovered from a boy in the first two years of life with a congenital heart defect but otherwise immunologically healthy. The CDR3 sequence is CASSESSYEQYF. In DNA form, the CDR3 reads TGTGCCAGCAGTGAAAGCTCCTACGAGCAGTACTTC. Together with reference TRBV5-6 and TRBJ2-7, the CDR3 gives the full variable domain: DAGVTQSPTHLIKTRGQQVTLRCSPKSGHDTVSWYQQALGQGPQFIFQYYEEEERQRGNFPDRFSGHQFPNYSSELNVNALLLGDSALYLCASSESSYEQYFGPGTRLTVT.